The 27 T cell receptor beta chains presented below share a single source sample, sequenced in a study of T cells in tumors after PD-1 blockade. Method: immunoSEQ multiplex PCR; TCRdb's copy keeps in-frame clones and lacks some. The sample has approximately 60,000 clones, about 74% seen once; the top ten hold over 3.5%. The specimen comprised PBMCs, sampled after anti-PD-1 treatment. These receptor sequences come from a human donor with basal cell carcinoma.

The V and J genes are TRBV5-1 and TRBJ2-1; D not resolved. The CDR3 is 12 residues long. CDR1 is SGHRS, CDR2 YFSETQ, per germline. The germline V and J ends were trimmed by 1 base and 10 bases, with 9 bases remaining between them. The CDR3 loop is CASSLPAGEQFF. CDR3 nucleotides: TGCGCCAGCAGCTTGCCCGCCGGAGAGCAGTTCTTC.

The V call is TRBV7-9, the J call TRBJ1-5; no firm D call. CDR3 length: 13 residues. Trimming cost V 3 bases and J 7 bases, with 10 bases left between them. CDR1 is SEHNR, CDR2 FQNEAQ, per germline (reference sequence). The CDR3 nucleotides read TGTGCCAGCAGCTTGGGAGGGTACCAGCCCCAGCATTTT. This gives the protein CASSLGGYQPQHF.

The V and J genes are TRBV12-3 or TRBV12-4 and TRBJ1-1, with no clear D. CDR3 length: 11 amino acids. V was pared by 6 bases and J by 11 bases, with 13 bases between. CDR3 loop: CASRPDQEAFF. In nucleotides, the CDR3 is TGTGCCAGCAGACCAGACCAGGAGGCTTTCTTT.

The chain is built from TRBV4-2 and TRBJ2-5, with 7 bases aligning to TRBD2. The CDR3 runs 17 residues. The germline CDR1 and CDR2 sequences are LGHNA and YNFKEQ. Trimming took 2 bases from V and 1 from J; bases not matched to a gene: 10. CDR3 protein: CASSQPMSGTTQETQYF. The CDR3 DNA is TGTGCCAGCAGCCAACCCATGTCCGGGACTACCCAAGAGACCCAGTACTTC.

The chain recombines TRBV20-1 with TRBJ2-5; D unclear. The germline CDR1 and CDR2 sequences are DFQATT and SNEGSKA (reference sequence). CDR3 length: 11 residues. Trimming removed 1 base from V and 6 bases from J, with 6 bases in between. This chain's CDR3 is CSARGKQTQYF. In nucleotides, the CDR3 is TGCAGTGCTAGAGGGAAACAGACCCAGTACTTC.

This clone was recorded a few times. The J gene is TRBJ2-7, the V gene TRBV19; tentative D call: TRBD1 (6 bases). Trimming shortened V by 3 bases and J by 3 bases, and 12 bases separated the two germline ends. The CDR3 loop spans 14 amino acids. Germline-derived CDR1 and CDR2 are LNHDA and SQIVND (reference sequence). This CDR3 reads CASSIWGPGYEQYF. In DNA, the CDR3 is TGTGCCAGTAGTATCTGGGGGCCGGGCTACGAGCAGTACTTC. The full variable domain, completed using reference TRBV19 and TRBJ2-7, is DGGITQSPKYLFRKEGQNVTLSCEQNLNHDAMYWYRQDPGQGLRLIYYSQIVNDFQKGDIAEGYSVSREKKESFPLTVTSAQKNPTAFYLCASSIWGPGYEQYFGPGTRLTVT.

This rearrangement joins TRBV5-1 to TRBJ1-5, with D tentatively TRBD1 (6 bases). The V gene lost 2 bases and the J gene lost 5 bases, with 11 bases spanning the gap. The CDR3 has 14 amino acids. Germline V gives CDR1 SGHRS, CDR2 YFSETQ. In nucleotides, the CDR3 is TGCGCCAGCAGCTTAGTAGGGGGAGATCAGCCCCAGCATTTT. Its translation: CASSLVGGDQPQHF.

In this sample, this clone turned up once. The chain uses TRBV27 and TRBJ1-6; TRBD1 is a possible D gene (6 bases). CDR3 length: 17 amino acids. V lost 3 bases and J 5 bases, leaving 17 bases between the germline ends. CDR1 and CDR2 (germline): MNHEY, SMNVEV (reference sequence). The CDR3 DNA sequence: TGTGCCAGCAGTTTCGGCCGGAGAACAGGGAATAATTCACCCCTCCACTTT. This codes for CASSFGRRTGNNSPLHF.

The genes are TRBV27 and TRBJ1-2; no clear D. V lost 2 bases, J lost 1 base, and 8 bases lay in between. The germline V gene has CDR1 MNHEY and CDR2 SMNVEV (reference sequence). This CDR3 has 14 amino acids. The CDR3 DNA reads TGTGCCAGCAGTTTAACCGGTCTTAACTATGGCTACACCTTC. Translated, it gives CASSLTGLNYGYTF.

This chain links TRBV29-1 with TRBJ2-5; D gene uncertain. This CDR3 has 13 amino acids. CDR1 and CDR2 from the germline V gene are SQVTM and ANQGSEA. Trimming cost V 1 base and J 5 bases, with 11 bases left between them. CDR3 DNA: TGCAGCGTTGAAGGTTTTGGGCGGGAGACCCAGTACTTC. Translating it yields CSVEGFGRETQYF.

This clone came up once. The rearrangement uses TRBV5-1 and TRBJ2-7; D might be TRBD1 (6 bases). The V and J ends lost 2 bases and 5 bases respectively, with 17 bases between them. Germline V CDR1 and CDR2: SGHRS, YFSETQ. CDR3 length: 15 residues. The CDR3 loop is CASSFSGEFLNEQYF. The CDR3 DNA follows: TGCGCCAGCAGCTTTTCAGGGGAATTTCTCAACGAGCAGTACTTC.

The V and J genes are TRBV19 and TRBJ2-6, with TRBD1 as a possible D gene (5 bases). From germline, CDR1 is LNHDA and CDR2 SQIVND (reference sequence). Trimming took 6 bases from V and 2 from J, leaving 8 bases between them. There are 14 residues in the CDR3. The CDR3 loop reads CASSRVAGANVLTF. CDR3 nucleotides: TGTGCCAGTAGCAGGGTCGCTGGGGCCAACGTCCTGACTTTC.

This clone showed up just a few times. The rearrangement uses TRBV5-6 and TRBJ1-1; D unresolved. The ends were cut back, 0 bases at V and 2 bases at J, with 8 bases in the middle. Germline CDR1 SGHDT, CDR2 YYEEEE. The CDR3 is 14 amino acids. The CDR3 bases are TGTGCCAGCAGCTTGGTGCAGCGTAACACTGAAGCTTTCTTT. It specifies CASSLVQRNTEAFF. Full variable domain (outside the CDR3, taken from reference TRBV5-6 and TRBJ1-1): DAGVTQSPTHLIKTRGQQVTLRCSPKSGHDTVSWYQQALGQGPQFIFQYYEEEERQRGNFPDRFSGHQFPNYSSELNVNALLLGDSALYLCASSLVQRNTEAFFGQGTRLTVV.

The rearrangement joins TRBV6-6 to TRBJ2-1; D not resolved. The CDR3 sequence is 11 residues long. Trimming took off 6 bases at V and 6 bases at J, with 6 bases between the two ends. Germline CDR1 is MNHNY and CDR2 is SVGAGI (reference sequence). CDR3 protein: CASRGINEQFF. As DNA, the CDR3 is TGTGCCAGCAGGGGCATCAATGAGCAGTTCTTC.

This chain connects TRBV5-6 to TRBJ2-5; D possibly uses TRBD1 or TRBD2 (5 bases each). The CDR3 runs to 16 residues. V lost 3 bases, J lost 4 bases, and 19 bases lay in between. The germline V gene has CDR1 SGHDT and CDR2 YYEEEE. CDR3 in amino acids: CASSSSGQGLRETQYF. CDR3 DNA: TGTGCCAGCAGCTCATCGGGGCAGGGCCTGCGAGAGACCCAGTACTTC.

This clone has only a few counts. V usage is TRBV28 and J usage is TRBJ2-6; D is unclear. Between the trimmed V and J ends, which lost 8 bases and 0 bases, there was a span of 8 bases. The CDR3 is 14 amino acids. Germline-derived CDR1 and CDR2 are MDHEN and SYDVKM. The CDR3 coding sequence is TGTGCCAGCTTCGATTACTCTGGGGCCAACGTCCTGACTTTC. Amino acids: CASFDYSGANVLTF.

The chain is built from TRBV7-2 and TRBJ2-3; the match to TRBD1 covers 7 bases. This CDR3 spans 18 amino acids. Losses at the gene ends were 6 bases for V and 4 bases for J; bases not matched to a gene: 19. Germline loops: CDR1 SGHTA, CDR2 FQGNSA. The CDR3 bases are TGTGCCAGCAGACAGGGGTTAAGTGGGCCCCTGGGCGCAGATACGCAGTATTTT. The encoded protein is CASRQGLSGPLGADTQYF.

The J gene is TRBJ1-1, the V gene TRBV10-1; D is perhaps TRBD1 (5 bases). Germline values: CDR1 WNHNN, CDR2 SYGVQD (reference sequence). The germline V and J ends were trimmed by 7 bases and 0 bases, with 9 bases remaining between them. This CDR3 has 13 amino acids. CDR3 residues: CASTGQMNTEAFF. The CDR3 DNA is TGCGCCAGCACCGGACAAATGAACACTGAAGCTTTCTTT.

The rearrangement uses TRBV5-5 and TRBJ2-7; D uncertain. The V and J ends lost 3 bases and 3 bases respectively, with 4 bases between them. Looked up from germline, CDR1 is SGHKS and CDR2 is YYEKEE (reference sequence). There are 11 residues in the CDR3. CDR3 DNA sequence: TGTGCCAGCAGCTACGACTACGAGCAGTACTTC. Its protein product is CASSYDYEQYF.

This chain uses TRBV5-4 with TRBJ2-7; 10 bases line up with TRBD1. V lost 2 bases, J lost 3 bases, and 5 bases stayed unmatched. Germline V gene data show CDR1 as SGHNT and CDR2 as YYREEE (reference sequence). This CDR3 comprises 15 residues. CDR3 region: CASSLSGTGVYEQYF. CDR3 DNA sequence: TGTGCCAGCAGCTTAAGTGGGACAGGGGTCTACGAGCAGTACTTC.

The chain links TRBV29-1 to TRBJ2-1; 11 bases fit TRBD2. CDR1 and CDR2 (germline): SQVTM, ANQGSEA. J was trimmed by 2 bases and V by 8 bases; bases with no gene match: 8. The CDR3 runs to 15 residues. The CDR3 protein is CSTVSGGAAYNEQFF. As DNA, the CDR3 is TGCAGCACTGTTAGCGGGGGGGCCGCCTACAATGAGCAGTTCTTC.

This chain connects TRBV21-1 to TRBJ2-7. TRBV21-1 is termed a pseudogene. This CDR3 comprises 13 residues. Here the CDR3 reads CASRINPFYEQYF. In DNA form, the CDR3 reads TGTGCCAGCAGGATCAATCCCTTCTACGAGCAGTACTTC.

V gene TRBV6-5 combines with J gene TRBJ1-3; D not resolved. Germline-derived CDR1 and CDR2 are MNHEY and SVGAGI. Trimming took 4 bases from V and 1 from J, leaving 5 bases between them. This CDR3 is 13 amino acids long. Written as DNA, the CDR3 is TGTGCCAGCAGTTCCGAGTCTGGAAACACCATATATTTT. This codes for CASSSESGNTIYF.

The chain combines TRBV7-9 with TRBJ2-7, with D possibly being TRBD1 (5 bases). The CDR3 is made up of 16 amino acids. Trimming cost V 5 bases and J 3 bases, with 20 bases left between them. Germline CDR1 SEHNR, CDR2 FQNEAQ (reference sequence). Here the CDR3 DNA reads TGTGCCAGCAGCCGGACCGAACAGGTTTCCTACTACGAGCAGTACTTC. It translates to CASSRTEQVSYYEQYF.

CDR3 in amino acids: CASSLTSGGTDTQYF. CDR3 DNA: TGTGCCAGCAGCTTAACTAGCGGGGGAACAGATACGCAGTATTTT. The chain employs TRBV7-9 and TRBJ2-3, with 11 bases aligning to TRBD2. The germline V gene has CDR1 SEHNR and CDR2 FQNEAQ (reference sequence). The length of the CDR3 is 15 residues. The V gene end was trimmed by 2 bases and the J gene end by 3 bases; junction bases not matched to a gene: 1.

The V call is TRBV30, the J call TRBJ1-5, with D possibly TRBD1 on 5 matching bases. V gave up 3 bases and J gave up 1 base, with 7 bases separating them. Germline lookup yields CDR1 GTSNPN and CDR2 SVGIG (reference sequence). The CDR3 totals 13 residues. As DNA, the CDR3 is TGTGCCTGGAGCCGGGACAGCAATCAGCCCCAGCATTTT. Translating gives CAWSRDSNQPQHF.

The DNA of the CDR3 is TGCAGCGCCGGGACTAGCCGGGAGCAGTACTTC. Its protein is CSAGTSREQYF. The V call is TRBV29-1, the J call TRBJ2-7, with 9 bases that match TRBD2. Trimming cost V 7 bases and J 7 bases; bases outside gene matches: 5. The V gene's germline CDR1 is SQVTM and CDR2 ANQGSEA. This CDR3 has 11 residues.